This T cell receptor beta chain originates from a study of T cells in Graves' hyperthyroidism and ophthalmopathy. On the study more broadly: Sampling of peripheral blood happened at initial diagnosis, prior to any treatment.

This clonotype was recorded once. Researchers amplified the TCR beta CDR3 regions from RNA transcripts. A first-round RT-PCR of the TCR CDR3 used the HTBI primer set. MiXCR was run by TCRdb on the multiplex PCR reads, yielding one entry per CDR3 protein. The sample yields about 760,000 distinct CDR3 sequences, around a third seen once. This sequence was found in a woman in her thirties or forties with Graves' hyperthyroidism. Sequenced input: blood.

CDR3 in DNA: TGTGCCATCAGCCCCGGGACAGGGGGCGACTACGAGCAGTACTTC. This translates into CAISPGTGGDYEQYF. V and J are TRBV10-3 and TRBJ2-7; 12 bases fit TRBD1. The CDR3 has 15 residues. In germline, CDR1 is ENHRY, CDR2 SYGVKD. J gave up 3 bases and V 6 bases, and 6 bases lay outside the gene matches.